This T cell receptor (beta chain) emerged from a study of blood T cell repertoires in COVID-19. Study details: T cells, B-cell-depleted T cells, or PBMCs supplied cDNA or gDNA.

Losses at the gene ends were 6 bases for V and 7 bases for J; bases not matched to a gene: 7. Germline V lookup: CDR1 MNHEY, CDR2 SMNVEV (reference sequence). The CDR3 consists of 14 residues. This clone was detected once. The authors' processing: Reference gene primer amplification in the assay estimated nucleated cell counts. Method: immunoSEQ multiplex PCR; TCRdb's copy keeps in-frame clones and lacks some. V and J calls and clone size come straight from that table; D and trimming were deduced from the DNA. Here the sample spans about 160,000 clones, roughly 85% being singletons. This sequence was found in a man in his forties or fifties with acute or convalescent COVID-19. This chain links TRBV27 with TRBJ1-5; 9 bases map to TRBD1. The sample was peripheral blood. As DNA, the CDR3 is TGTGCCAGCAGCCGGGACAGGGAAGGACAGCCCCAGCATTTT. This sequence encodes CASSRDREGQPQHF.